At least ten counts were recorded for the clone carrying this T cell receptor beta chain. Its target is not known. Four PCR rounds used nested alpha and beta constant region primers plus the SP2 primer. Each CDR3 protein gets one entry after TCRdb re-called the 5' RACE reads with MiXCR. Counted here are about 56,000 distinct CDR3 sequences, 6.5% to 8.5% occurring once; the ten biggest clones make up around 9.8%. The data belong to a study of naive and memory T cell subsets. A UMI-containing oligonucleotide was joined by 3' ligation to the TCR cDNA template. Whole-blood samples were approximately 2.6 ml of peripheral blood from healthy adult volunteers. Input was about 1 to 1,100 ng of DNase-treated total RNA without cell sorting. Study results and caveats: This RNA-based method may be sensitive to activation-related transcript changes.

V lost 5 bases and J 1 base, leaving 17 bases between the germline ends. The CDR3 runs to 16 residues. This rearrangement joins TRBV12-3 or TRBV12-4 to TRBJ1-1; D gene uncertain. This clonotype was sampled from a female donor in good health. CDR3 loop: CASSPIGGRWNTEAFF. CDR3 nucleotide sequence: TGTGCCAGCAGTCCCATAGGAGGCAGGTGGAACACTGAAGCTTTCTTT.